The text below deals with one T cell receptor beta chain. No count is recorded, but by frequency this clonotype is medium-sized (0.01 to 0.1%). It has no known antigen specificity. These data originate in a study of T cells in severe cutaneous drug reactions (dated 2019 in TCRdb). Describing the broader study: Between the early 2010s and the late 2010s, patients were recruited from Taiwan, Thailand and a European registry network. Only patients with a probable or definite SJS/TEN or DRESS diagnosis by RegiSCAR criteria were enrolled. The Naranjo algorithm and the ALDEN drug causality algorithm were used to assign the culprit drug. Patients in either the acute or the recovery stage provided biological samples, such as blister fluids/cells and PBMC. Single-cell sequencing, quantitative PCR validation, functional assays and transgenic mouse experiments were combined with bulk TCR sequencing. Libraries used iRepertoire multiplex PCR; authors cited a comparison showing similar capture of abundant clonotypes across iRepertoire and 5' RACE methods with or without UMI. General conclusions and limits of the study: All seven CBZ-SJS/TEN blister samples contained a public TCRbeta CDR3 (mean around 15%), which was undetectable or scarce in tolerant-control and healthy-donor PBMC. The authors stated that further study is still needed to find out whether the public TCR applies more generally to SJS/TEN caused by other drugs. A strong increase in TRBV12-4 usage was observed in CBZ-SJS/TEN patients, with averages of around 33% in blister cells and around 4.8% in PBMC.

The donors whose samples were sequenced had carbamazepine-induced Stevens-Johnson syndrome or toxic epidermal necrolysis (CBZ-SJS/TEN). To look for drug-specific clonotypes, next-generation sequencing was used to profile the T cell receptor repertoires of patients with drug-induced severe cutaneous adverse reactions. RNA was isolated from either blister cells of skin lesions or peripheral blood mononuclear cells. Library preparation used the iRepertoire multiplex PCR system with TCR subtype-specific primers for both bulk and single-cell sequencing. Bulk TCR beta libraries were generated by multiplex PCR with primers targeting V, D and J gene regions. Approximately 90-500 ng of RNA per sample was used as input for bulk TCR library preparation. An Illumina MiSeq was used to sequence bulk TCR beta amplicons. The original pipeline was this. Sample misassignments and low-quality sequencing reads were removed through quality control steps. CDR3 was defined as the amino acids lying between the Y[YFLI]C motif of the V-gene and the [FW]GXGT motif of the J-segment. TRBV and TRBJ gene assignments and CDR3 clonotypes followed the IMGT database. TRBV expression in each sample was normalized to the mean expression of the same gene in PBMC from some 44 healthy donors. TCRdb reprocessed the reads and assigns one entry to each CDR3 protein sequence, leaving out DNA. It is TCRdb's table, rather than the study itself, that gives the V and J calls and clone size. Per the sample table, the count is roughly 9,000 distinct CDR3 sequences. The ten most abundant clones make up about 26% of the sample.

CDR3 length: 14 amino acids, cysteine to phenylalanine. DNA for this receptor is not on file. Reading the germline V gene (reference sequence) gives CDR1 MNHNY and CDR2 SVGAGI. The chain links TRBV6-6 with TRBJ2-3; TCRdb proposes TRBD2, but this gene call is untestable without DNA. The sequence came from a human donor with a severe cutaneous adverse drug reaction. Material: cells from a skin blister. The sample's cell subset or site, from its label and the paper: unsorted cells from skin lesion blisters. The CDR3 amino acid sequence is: CASSRDYPADTQYF.